These 14 T cell receptor beta chains were all obtained from the same sample, sequenced in a study of shared clonotypes between healthy human individuals. Libraries were prepared by immunoSEQ multiplex PCR; TCRdb keeps only in-frame clonotypes and omits some of them. The profile shows some 2,000,000 clones, 90% to 97% of them singletons. The sequencing sample was made of naive CD4+ T cells sorted from blood. Stated subset: CD45RA+ positively selected. These receptors came from a man aged 18 to 29 in good health.

The gene calls are TRBV2 and TRBJ1-1, with D unclear. V was clipped by 0 bases and J by 1 base, with 15 bases between them. CDR1 and CDR2 (germline): SNHLY, FYNNEI. CDR3 length equals 17 residues. The CDR3 bases are TGTGCCAGCAGTGAAGCGGTCTTGAGGAGAGGGAACACTGAAGCTTTCTTT. Its protein is CASSEAVLRRGNTEAFF.

Note on this clone: The same CDR3 is also encoded by other DNA sequences in this sample. The rearrangement uses TRBV5-1 and TRBJ2-3; 14 bases agree with TRBD2. V was pared by 2 bases and J by 0 bases, with 2 bases of the junction left unmatched. This CDR3 has 17 amino acids. In germline, CDR1 is SGHRS, CDR2 YFSETQ. This CDR3 is CASSLGTSGSSTDTQYF. The CDR3 region has the DNA TGCGCCAGCAGCTTAGGGACTAGCGGGAGTAGCACAGATACGCAGTATTTT. Supplemented by reference TRBV5-1 and TRBJ2-3, the full variable domain reads KAGVTQTPRYLIKTRGQQVTLSCSPISGHRSVSWYQQTPGQGLQFLFEYFSETQRNKGNFPGRFSGRQFSNSRSEMNVSTLELGDSALYLCASSLGTSGSSTDTQYFGPGTRLTVL.

The chain combines TRBV11-2 with TRBJ1-5; TRBD1 might be the D (5 bases). There are 16 residues in the CDR3. The V and J ends lost 1 base and 2 bases respectively, with 12 bases between them. Germline lookup yields CDR1 SGHAT and CDR2 FQNNGV. The CDR3 here is CASSLGGSWGNQPQHF. CDR3 nucleotides: TGTGCCAGCAGCTTAGGGGGCTCGTGGGGCAATCAGCCCCAGCATTTT. Supplemented by reference TRBV11-2 and TRBJ1-5, the full variable domain reads EAGVAQSPRYKIIEKRQSVAFWCNPISGHATLYWYQQILGQGPKLLIQFQNNGVVDDSQLPKDRFSAERLKGVDSTLKIQPAKLEDSAVYLCASSLGGSWGNQPQHFGDGTRLSIL.

The chain employs TRBV19 and TRBJ1-6; no firm D call. Germline V lookup: CDR1 LNHDA, CDR2 SQIVND (reference sequence). V was pared by 5 bases and J by 0 bases, with 11 bases between. The CDR3 runs 16 residues. This CDR3 is CASSYAVSSYNSPLHF. The CDR3 DNA reads as TGTGCCAGTAGTTACGCCGTCTCCTCCTATAATTCACCCCTCCACTTT.

With respect to this clone: The same CDR3 arises from other DNA sequences in this sample as well. The chain combines TRBV20-1 with TRBJ1-1; no clear D. Germline V gene lookup returns CDR1 DFQATT and CDR2 SNEGSKA (reference sequence). CDR3 length: 10 amino acids. V shed 6 bases and J shed 3 bases, with 5 bases lying between them. The CDR3 bases are TGCAGTGCCGGCGACACTGAAGCTTTCTTT. Translation gives CSAGDTEAFF.

The genes are TRBV5-1 and TRBJ2-1; D gene uncertain. Per germline, CDR1 SGHRS and CDR2 YFSETQ. The CDR3 has 16 residues. The V and J ends lost 0 bases and 7 bases respectively, with 17 bases between them. CDR3 in DNA: TGCGCCAGCAGCTTGGGGACCTATGTGGGTAAGAATGAGCAGTTCTTC. This codes for CASSLGTYVGKNEQFF.

This clone has just one count. The V gene is TRBV28, the J gene TRBJ2-5, with D tentatively TRBD2 (5 bases). Germline CDR1 MDHEN, CDR2 SYDVKM. The CDR3 is made up of 14 amino acids. V was pared by 5 bases and J by 1 base, with 11 bases between. The CDR3 loop reads CASSLTITQETQYF. DNA of the CDR3: TGTGCCAGCAGTCTGACTATCACCCAAGAGACCCAGTACTTC.

This clone has just a few counts. Other nucleotide sequences in the sample specify the same CDR3. The chain couples TRBV28 to TRBJ1-6; TRBD1 aligns across 7 bases. Looked up from germline, CDR1 is MDHEN and CDR2 is SYDVKM. This CDR3 comprises 14 residues. The trim removed 5 bases at V and 7 bases at J, leaving 5 bases unmatched. CDR3 residues: CASSPGQLNSPLHF. Here the CDR3 DNA reads TGTGCCAGCAGTCCGGGACAGTTAAATTCACCCCTCCACTTT.

The chain is built from TRBV7-2 and TRBJ2-7, with a tentative D call TRBD2 (6 bases). Trimming took off 5 bases at V and 3 bases at J, with 17 bases between the two ends. Per germline, CDR1 SGHTA and CDR2 FQGNSA. The CDR3 length is 15 residues. CDR3 DNA sequence: TGTGCCAGCAGCCCATGGAAAGCGGGCAGCTACGAGCAGTACTTC. Translation: CASSPWKAGSYEQYF.

V is TRBV27 and J is TRBJ2-7; 7 nucleotides match TRBD1. The CDR3 sequence is 15 residues long. Germline trimming cut 5 bases from V and 3 bases from J; bases unmatched to any gene: 10. Germline V gene sequence: CDR1 MNHEY, CDR2 SMNVEV (reference sequence). CDR3 sequence: CASSLSRQGSYEQYF. CDR3 DNA: TGTGCCAGCAGTCTTTCCAGACAGGGAAGCTACGAGCAGTACTTC.

The chain has TRBV6-5 and TRBJ1-1; D is unclear. Per germline, CDR1 MNHEY and CDR2 SVGAGI. The V end lost 7 bases, the J end lost 5 bases, and 14 bases lay between the germline ends. CDR3 size: 13 residues. The CDR3 sequence is CASTQELRTEAFF. Written as DNA, the CDR3 is TGTGCCAGCACTCAGGAGCTGAGAACTGAAGCTTTCTTT.

This clone was seen just once. The rearrangement uses TRBV7-2 and TRBJ2-2, with 9 bases lining up with TRBD2. V gave up 1 base and J gave up 6 bases; unmatched junction bases: 0. The CDR3 runs 14 residues. The germline CDR1 and CDR2 sequences are SGHTA and FQGNSA. The CDR3 spells CASSLVAGAGELFF. The CDR3 DNA is TGTGCCAGCAGCTTAGTAGCGGGGGCCGGGGAGCTGTTTTTT.

As concerns this clone: The sample carries other DNA sequences with the same CDR3. J is TRBJ1-1 and V is TRBV30; D is ambiguous. The CDR3 totals 13 residues. The V gene lost 0 bases and the J gene lost 0 bases, with 5 bases spanning the gap. The germline gives CDR1 GTSNPN, CDR2 SVGIG (reference sequence). CDR3 loop: CAWSVSLNTEAFF. The CDR3, as DNA: TGTGCCTGGAGTGTGTCGCTGAACACTGAAGCTTTCTTT.

A word on this clone: The identical CDR3 is also encoded by other nucleotide sequences in the sample. V gene TRBV7-2 combines with J gene TRBJ2-3; TRBD2 matches 8 bases. V was pared by 5 bases and J by 4 bases, with 5 bases of the junction left unmatched. CDR1 SGHTA and CDR2 FQGNSA come from the germline V gene. The CDR3 has 14 amino acids. The CDR3 coding sequence is TGTGCCAGCAGCCCAGGACTAGCCTCAGATACGCAGTATTTT. Translating gives CASSPGLASDTQYF.